This T cell receptor beta chain was retrieved from a study of T cell responses to AZD1222 COVID-19 vaccine. Points from the study as a whole: Two doses of AZD1222 preceded a rise in Spike-specific TCR breadth and depth. Regions 160-218 and 743-854 held dominance among vaccine-associated CD4 TCRs, which spanned spike.

This CDR3 is 14 amino acids long. V dropped 5 bases and J dropped 1 base, with 11 bases sitting between them. Germline V gene sequence: CDR1 GTSNPN, CDR2 SVGIG (reference sequence). The assay was immunoSEQ multiplex PCR, and TCRdb's table has in-frame clones only and misses some. This sample yields approximately 160,000 clones, of which 88% are seen a single time; 3% to 4% belongs to the top ten. As regards this clone: Its antigen is unknown.

The receptor's source is an adult in good health. Sequenced material: peripheral blood, taken on day 0 of MenACWY control vaccination. The chain employs TRBV30 and TRBJ2-2; TRBD1 is a possible D gene (5 bases). The CDR3 is CAWGKGQNTGELFF. As DNA, the CDR3 is TGTGCCTGGGGCAAAGGACAGAACACCGGGGAGCTGTTTTTT.